This T cell receptor (beta chain) originates from a study of Graves' ophthalmopathy and Graves' hyperthyroidism. About the research overall: Before any treatment, peripheral blood was taken at the initial diagnosis. Findings and caveats of the study: Most thyroid-expanded clonotypes exceeding 0.001 frequency were also found in blood.

Over 18 months of follow-up, stable hyperthyroidism required that no ophthalmopathy appear. The TCR beta CDR3 regions underwent amplification from RNA transcripts. HTBI primers served in a first-round RT-PCR, which a second-round multiplex PCR followed. TCRdb re-called the multiplex PCR reads with MiXCR, one entry per CDR3 protein. The sample has around 400,000 distinct CDR3 sequences; under 25% are singletons. This clonotype has ten or more counts. Its antigen is still unknown. V gave up 7 bases and J gave up 6 bases, with 10 bases separating them. The V gene's germline CDR1 is SGHRS and CDR2 YFSETQ. This CDR3 is 11 amino acids long.

This TCR came from a young woman with stable Graves' hyperthyroidism. The specimen was peripheral blood. The chain uses TRBV5-1 and TRBJ1-1; D is perhaps TRBD1 (5 bases). CDR3 in amino acids: CASGGSSEAFF. CDR3 DNA: TGCGCCAGCGGGGGTTCATCTGAAGCTTTCTTT.